This T cell receptor (beta chain) was retrieved from a study of blood T cell repertoires in COVID-19. Per the study methods: Reference gene primers were amplified, and this amplification served to estimate nucleated cell counts. TCRdb's copy holds only in-frame clones and misses some; the assay was immunoSEQ multiplex PCR. That table gives V, J and clone size, and the DNA gave D and trimming. The sample yields roughly 320,000 clones, approximately 91% seen once. Participant ages covered roughly 18 to 90 years across about 22 US areas. Participants' reported clinical history set cohort assignment. People in the exposed group encountered a COVID-19 case within 2 weeks before entering the study. The CDR3 length is 13 residues. Germline V lookup: CDR1 LGHNA, CDR2 YSLEER. V gave up 0 bases and J gave up 8 bases, with 10 bases separating them.

Material for sequencing was PBMCs or T cells enriched from blood (not recorded which). The TCR sequence derives from a woman in her thirties who had been exposed to COVID-19. The rearrangement joins TRBV4-3 to TRBJ1-2; no clear D gene. The CDR3 spells CASSQDWNRGYTF. In DNA, the CDR3 is TGCGCCAGCAGCCAAGATTGGAACAGAGGCTACACCTTC.